The present TCR beta chain was sequenced within a study of T cell repertoires in cytomegalovirus infection. This clonotype was detected a few times. TCRdb re-analysed the reads in MiXCR, keeping a single row per CDR3 protein. The sample lists 250,000 or so distinct CDR3 sequences, roughly 12% occurring once. V lost 5 bases, J lost 0 bases, and 13 bases lay in between. Germline CDR1 and CDR2: MNHEY and SVGEGT. The CDR3 spans 15 residues. The TCR comes from a human donor in good health (CMV status not recorded). Some clones in this sample may be carry-over from other donors' samples. Sequenced material: PBMCs. The chain combines TRBV6-2 or TRBV6-3 with TRBJ1-1; D is unclear. The CDR3 region is CASSEMEAVNTEAFF. For the CDR3, the DNA is TGTGCCAGCAGTGAAATGGAGGCCGTGAACACTGAAGCTTTCTTT.